A single sample gave rise to the 23 T cell receptor beta chains below, sequenced in a study of shared clonotypes between healthy human individuals (dated by TCRdb to between 2020 and 2021). The protocol used for the library was the immunoSEQ multiplex PCR assay. Entries here come from immuneACCESS through TCRdb and include only in-frame sequences with V and J called. Some clones fail to appear in such tables; in the studies checked, an unresolved V gene covers under half of the shortfall, and the cause of the remainder is unknown. Present in this sample are a few million clones, just over 90% of which were seen just once. The biggest ten clones account for over 0.12% of the sample. Input material: naive CD4+ T cells sorted from blood. The cell subset or site label on this specimen signifies: CD45RA+ positively selected. Receptor source: a man between 18 and 29 years old in good health.

The chain joins TRBV7-2 to TRBJ1-4; no definite D call. The germline V and J ends were trimmed by 3 bases and 4 bases, with 6 bases remaining between them. CDR1 and CDR2 (germline): SGHTA, FQGNSA. This CDR3 has 13 residues. The CDR3 loop is CASSFRFNEKLFF. CDR3 bases: TGTGCCAGCAGCTTCCGATTTAATGAAAAACTGTTTTTT.

The chain is built from TRBV29-1 and TRBJ2-1, with 8 bases lining up with TRBD1. Germline V gene data show CDR1 as SQVTM and CDR2 as ANQGSEA. After removal of 3 bases from V and 8 bases from J, the junction contained 9 bases not matched to a gene. This CDR3 contains 14 residues. CDR3 amino acids: CSVDTGQGKYEQFF. DNA of the CDR3: TGCAGCGTTGACACCGGACAGGGAAAATATGAGCAGTTCTTC.

The chain carries TRBV5-1 and TRBJ1-1; D is unclear. The germline V gene encodes CDR1 SGHRS and CDR2 YFSETQ. The V and J ends lost 3 bases and 1 base respectively, with 13 bases between them. This CDR3 is built from 15 residues. The CDR3 region has the DNA TGCGCCAGCAGCTCCAGTTTGTTGAAGAACACTGAAGCTTTCTTT. This sequence encodes CASSSSLLKNTEAFF. The complete variable domain, with remaining parts taken from reference TRBV5-1 and TRBJ1-1, reads KAGVTQTPRYLIKTRGQQVTLSCSPISGHRSVSWYQQTPGQGLQFLFEYFSETQRNKGNFPGRFSGRQFSNSRSEMNVSTLELGDSALYLCASSSSLLKNTEAFFGQGTRLTVV.

V and J are TRBV5-1 and TRBJ2-1; 7 positions match TRBD1. Germline CDR1 reads SGHRS; CDR2 reads YFSETQ. After removal of 3 bases from V and 3 bases from J, the junction contained 6 bases not matched to a gene. The CDR3 is 15 amino acids. The CDR3 DNA follows: TGCGCCAGCAGCTCACAGGGGTGGGGCTACAATGAGCAGTTCTTC. Residues: CASSSQGWGYNEQFF.

This rearrangement joins TRBV9 to TRBJ2-5, with D hard to call. The germline V gene encodes CDR1 SGDLS and CDR2 YYNGEE. CDR3 length equals 14 residues. The V gene lost 4 bases and the J gene lost 2 bases, with 12 bases spanning the gap. CDR3 residues: CASSPSSRQETQYF. CDR3 nucleotide sequence: TGTGCCAGCAGCCCATCCAGTAGACAAGAGACCCAGTACTTC.

V gene TRBV6-5 combines with J gene TRBJ1-2; 10 bases agree with TRBD1. The CDR3 runs to 15 residues. Per the germline V gene, CDR1 is MNHEY and CDR2 is SVGAGI. With V trimmed by 6 bases and J by 6 bases, 10 bases remained unmatched. The CDR3 protein is CASRFPGQGSHGYTF. The CDR3 DNA reads TGTGCCAGCAGATTTCCGGGACAGGGGTCGCATGGCTACACCTTC.

V gene TRBV13 combines with J gene TRBJ1-4; D uncertain. Trimming cost V 5 bases and J 2 bases, with 9 bases left between them. CDR3 length equals 14 residues. The V gene's germline CDR1 is PRHDT and CDR2 FYEKMQ (reference sequence). The CDR3 sequence: CASSQGRTNEKLFF. CDR3 nucleotide sequence: TGTGCCAGCAGCCAAGGGAGGACTAATGAAAAACTGTTTTTT.

Note on this clone: Within the sample, other DNA sequences also encode this same CDR3. The rearrangement links TRBV18 to TRBJ2-3; 7 nucleotides match TRBD1. The CDR3 is 15 residues long. Germline V gene lookup returns CDR1 KGHSH and CDR2 LQKENI. J lost 2 bases, V lost 0 bases, and 2 bases had no gene match. Here the CDR3 DNA reads TGTGCCAGCTCACCACCGGGACAGATCACAGATACGCAGTATTTT. This gives the protein CASSPPGQITDTQYF.

The chain couples TRBV9 to TRBJ2-7, with D hard to call. V lost 2 bases, J lost 2 bases, and 11 bases lay in between. The CDR3 is 14 residues long. Germline V gives CDR1 SGDLS, CDR2 YYNGEE. DNA for the CDR3: TGTGCCAGCAGCGTTAGTTGGACGGCCTACGAGCAGTACTTC. Translated, it gives CASSVSWTAYEQYF. Full variable domain (rest looked up from reference TRBV9 and TRBJ2-7): DSGVTQTPKHLITATGQRVTLRCSPRSGDLSVYWYQQSLDQGLQFLIQYYNGEERAKGNILERFSAQQFPDLHSELNLSSLELGDSALYFCASSVSWTAYEQYFGPGTRLTVT.

The chain employs TRBV19 and TRBJ2-2, with D hard to call. With 7 bases removed from V and 4 bases from J, the gap between germline ends came to 13 bases. The CDR3 extends over 14 amino acids. Germline values: CDR1 LNHDA, CDR2 SQIVND (reference sequence). CDR3 protein: CASTGGPFTGELFF. DNA of the CDR3: TGTGCCAGTACCGGCGGACCCTTCACCGGGGAGCTGTTTTTT.

This clone was observed a few times. The rearrangement joins TRBV19 to TRBJ1-1; D is possibly TRBD1 (5 bases). Between the trimmed V and J ends, which lost 5 bases and 1 base, there was a span of 8 bases. The CDR3 is 13 residues long. Germline V gene data show CDR1 as LNHDA and CDR2 as SQIVND (reference sequence). CDR3 DNA sequence: TGTGCCAGTAGTGTGACAGCGAACACTGAAGCTTTCTTT. Amino acid sequence: CASSVTANTEAFF.

This sequence joins TRBV28 and TRBJ2-5; D could derive from TRBD1 or TRBD2 (5 bases each). There are 15 residues in the CDR3. Trimming pared 5 bases from V and 1 base from J, leaving 14 bases between. Looked up from germline, CDR1 is MDHEN and CDR2 is SYDVKM. The CDR3, as DNA: TGTGCCAGCAGTACGACTCGGGGCTCCCAAGAGACCCAGTACTTC. Translation: CASSTTRGSQETQYF.

The chain combines TRBV6-1 with TRBJ1-2, with 8 positions matching TRBD1. The CDR3 contains 14 residues. V shed 5 bases and J 4 bases; nucleotides not matched to a gene: 6. Germline V lookup: CDR1 MNHNS, CDR2 SASEGT. CDR3 in amino acids: CASSNTGGGYGYTF. CDR3 nucleotides: TGTGCCAGCAGTAATACAGGGGGAGGCTATGGCTACACCTTC.

This clone was found once. V gene TRBV4-1 combines with J gene TRBJ2-7; 8 positions match TRBD2. The germline gives CDR1 MGHRA, CDR2 YSYEKL. With V trimmed by 4 bases and J by 2 bases, 10 bases remained unmatched. The CDR3 loop spans 16 amino acids. The CDR3 DNA follows: TGCGCCAGCAGCCGCAGAACAAGCGGGAGTGCCTACGAGCAGTACTTC. Protein: CASSRRTSGSAYEQYF.

This clone was observed once. The V and J genes are TRBV10-2 and TRBJ2-1, with 14 bases identical to TRBD2. Germline-derived CDR1 and CDR2 are WSHSY and SAAADI. CDR3 length: 18 residues. V trimming: 6 bases; J trimming: 5 bases; junction bases outside the gene matches: 12. The CDR3 region has the DNA TGCGCCAGCAGGCGGACAGGGCCGGGACTAGCGGGGGACAATGAGCAGTTCTTC. This encodes CASRRTGPGLAGDNEQFF.

V usage is TRBV6-4 and J usage is TRBJ2-5, with 12 nucleotides matching TRBD2. This CDR3 has 15 amino acids. Germline values: CDR1 MRHNA, CDR2 SNTAGT. Trimming at V came to 2 bases and at J to 4 bases, leaving 2 bases not matched to a gene. The CDR3 reads CASSDEGLAGETQYF. CDR3 DNA sequence: TGTGCCAGCAGTGACGAGGGACTAGCGGGAGAGACCCAGTACTTC.

Comments on this clone: Other DNA sequences in the sample encode the same CDR3. V usage is TRBV7-2 and J usage is TRBJ1-1, with D maybe TRBD1 (5 bases). Germline V gene data show CDR1 as SGHTA and CDR2 as FQGNSA. V lost 1 base and J 1 base, leaving 10 bases between the germline ends. The CDR3 covers 15 residues. The CDR3 loop is CASSLDPGGNTEAFF. CDR3 DNA sequence: TGTGCCAGCAGCTTAGATCCTGGGGGGAACACTGAAGCTTTCTTT.

The V gene is TRBV9, the J gene TRBJ2-3; TRBD2 matches at 7 bases. The V gene end was trimmed by 4 bases and the J gene end by 3 bases; junction bases not matched to a gene: 8. The CDR3 runs 15 residues. The germline gives CDR1 SGDLS, CDR2 YYNGEE. Here the CDR3 reads CASSLSGAQTDTQYF. The DNA of the CDR3 is TGTGCCAGCAGCTTAAGCGGGGCGCAGACAGATACGCAGTATTTT.

As regards this clone: Distinct nucleotide sequences in the sample also encode this CDR3. This chain links TRBV18 with TRBJ1-1; 8 bases agree with TRBD1. This CDR3 is 15 amino acids long. The germline V gene has CDR1 KGHSH and CDR2 LQKENI. The V gene end was trimmed by 3 bases and the J gene end by 3 bases; junction bases not matched to a gene: 6. The CDR3 region is CASSPSTGGDTEAFF. CDR3 nucleotides: TGTGCCAGCTCACCTTCAACAGGGGGAGACACTGAAGCTTTCTTT.

The chain is built from TRBV4-1 and TRBJ1-6, with D hard to call. Trimming took off 5 bases at V and 7 bases at J, with 18 bases between the two ends. Per germline, CDR1 MGHRA and CDR2 YSYEKL. The length of the CDR3 is 16 residues. The CDR3 region is CASSSRLTGLNSPLHF. As DNA, the CDR3 is TGCGCCAGCAGCTCCCGACTGACTGGGTTAAATTCACCCCTCCACTTT.

In the case of this clone: Other DNA sequences from this sample encode an identical CDR3 as well. The chain couples TRBV2 to TRBJ1-1, with TRBD1 matching over 8 bases. This CDR3 has 12 amino acids. V gave up 8 bases and J gave up 4 bases; unmatched junction bases: 3. The V gene's germline CDR1 is SNHLY and CDR2 FYNNEI. For the CDR3, the DNA is TGTGCCAGCCGTGGACAGGGCACTGAAGCTTTCTTT. This translates into CASRGQGTEAFF.

In this sample, this clone turned up once. The chain is built from TRBV11-2 and TRBJ1-1; the D gene is possibly TRBD1 (6 bases). This CDR3 has 12 residues. V was shortened by 4 bases and J by 7 bases, with 10 bases between the two germline ends. Germline V gene data show CDR1 as SGHAT and CDR2 as FQNNGV. For the CDR3, the DNA is TGTGCCAGCAGCTCACAGGGAATTGAAGCTTTCTTT. Its translation: CASSSQGIEAFF.

This clone was picked up one time. The gene calls are TRBV15 and TRBJ2-7; 9 nucleotides align to TRBD1. CDR1 LNHNV and CDR2 YYDKDF come from the germline V gene (reference sequence). The CDR3 contains 15 residues. V dropped 5 bases and J dropped 5; count of bases not matched to a gene: 10. As DNA, the CDR3 is TGTGCCACCAGCGGTTCGGGACAGGGTTTCGACGAGCAGTACTTC. Its protein product is CATSGSGQGFDEQYF.